Below, 26 T cell receptor beta chains from the same sample are listed, as sequenced in a study of T cells in tumors after PD-1 blockade. Measured with immunoSEQ multiplex PCR; TCRdb has only the in-frame clones, and not every one. Of roughly 48,000 clones in the sample, around 85% were seen once. The material sequenced was PBMCs, taken before anti-PD-1 treatment. These receptors were taken from a human donor with basal cell carcinoma.

This chain connects TRBV24-1 to TRBJ2-1; 15 bases are shared with TRBD2. The J segment lost 9 bases and the V segment lost 4 bases, leaving 9 bases of the junction unmatched. The CDR3 loop spans 17 amino acids. Germline values: CDR1 KGHDR, CDR2 SFDVKD. CDR3 sequence reads: CATSDSSPGLAGGEQFF. The CDR3 region has the DNA TGTGCCACCAGTGACAGCTCACCGGGACTAGCGGGGGGTGAGCAGTTCTTC.

This CDR3 is CASSLGGTRINEQFF. The CDR3, as DNA: TGTGCCAGCAGCTTGGGAGGAACTAGGATCAATGAGCAGTTCTTC. The rearrangement joins TRBV5-4 to TRBJ2-1, with D tentatively TRBD2 (5 bases). Germline V lookup: CDR1 SGHNT, CDR2 YYREEE (reference sequence). The V and J ends lost 0 bases and 6 bases respectively, with 13 bases between them. The CDR3 contains 15 residues.

This clone was seen a few times. The chain recombines TRBV19 with TRBJ2-3; 9 bases are shared with TRBD2. CDR3 length: 17 residues. Germline V gene data show CDR1 as LNHDA and CDR2 as SQIVND (reference sequence). The V segment lost 3 bases and the J segment 0 bases; nucleotides outside the gene matches: 7. The CDR3 sequence: CASSIRGGGASTDTQYF. For the CDR3, the DNA is TGTGCCAGTAGTATCCGTGGCGGGGGGGCTAGCACAGATACGCAGTATTTT.

The CDR3 loop is CASSLSRGGGEQYF. CDR3 sequence (DNA): TGTGCCAGCAGCTTATCGCGCGGGGGGGGCGAGCAGTACTTC. The rearrangement joins TRBV7-6 to TRBJ2-7, with 9 bases that match TRBD2. V lost 2 bases and J lost 6; bases outside the gene matches: 5. This CDR3 is built from 14 residues. Germline CDR1 and CDR2: SGHVS and FNYEAQ. Full variable domain (missing parts from reference TRBV7-6 and TRBJ2-7): GAGVSQSPRYKVTKRGQDVALRCDPISGHVSLYWYRQALGQGPEFLTYFNYEAQQDKSGLPNDRFSAERPEGSISTLTIQRTEQRDSAMYRCASSLSRGGGEQYFGPGTRLTVT.

J is TRBJ2-5 and V is TRBV30; 11 nucleotides align to TRBD1. The CDR3 runs to 15 residues. Germline V CDR1 and CDR2: GTSNPN, SVGIG (reference sequence). With 0 bases clipped from V and 5 bases from J, the junction kept 5 bases outside the gene matches. CDR3 in DNA: TGTGCCTGGAGTGTCACCGGGACAGGGGGTGAGACCCAGTACTTC. Protein: CAWSVTGTGGETQYF.

The J gene is TRBJ1-6, the V gene TRBV7-2; TRBD1 might be the D (6 bases). CDR1 SGHTA and CDR2 FQGNSA come from the germline V gene. Trimming took off 5 bases at V and 7 bases at J, with 18 bases between the two ends. This CDR3 is built from 16 residues. The CDR3 sequence is CASSRRGTIGNSPLHF. DNA of the CDR3: TGTGCCAGCAGCCGGCGTGGGACAATCGGAAATTCACCCCTCCACTTT. Using reference TRBV7-2 and TRBJ1-6 for the parts outside the CDR3, the full variable domain is GAGVSQSPSNKVTEKGKDVELRCDPISGHTALYWYRQSLGQGLEFLIYFQGNSAPDKSGLPSDRFSAERTGGSVSTLTIQRTQQEDSAVYLCASSRRGTIGNSPLHFGNGTRLTVT.

The J gene is TRBJ2-2, the V gene TRBV27; D not certain. Germline CDR1 is MNHEY and CDR2 is SMNVEV (reference sequence). The germline V and J ends were trimmed by 5 bases and 3 bases, with 19 bases remaining between them. The CDR3 runs to 17 residues. CDR3 in amino acids: CASSDTWSWPYTGELFF. The CDR3 nucleotides read TGTGCCAGCAGTGACACATGGAGTTGGCCTTACACCGGGGAGCTGTTTTTT.

The V gene is TRBV28, the J gene TRBJ2-7; TRBD1 aligns across 9 bases. The CDR3 has 16 residues. J lost 6 bases, V lost 4 bases, and 13 bases had no gene match. CDR1 MDHEN and CDR2 SYDVKM come from the germline V gene. The DNA of the CDR3 is TGTGCCAGCAGTTACTACTACCGACAGGGGGGTGTCGAGCAGTACTTC. This encodes CASSYYYRQGGVEQYF.

The V and J genes are TRBV5-1 and TRBJ2-7, with TRBD2 identical over 8 bases. V was pared by 0 bases and J by 0 bases, with 2 bases of the junction left unmatched. The CDR3 length is 15 residues. Germline V gene lookup returns CDR1 SGHRS and CDR2 YFSETQ. In DNA form, the CDR3 reads TGCGCCAGCAGCTTGGAACTAGCGGCCTCCTACGAGCAGTACTTC. Translation gives CASSLELAASYEQYF.

The chain joins TRBV7-2 to TRBJ2-3; 8 nucleotides agree with TRBD1. Germline trimming cut 7 bases from V and 1 base from J; bases unmatched to any gene: 4. Germline V gene lookup returns CDR1 SGHTA and CDR2 FQGNSA. The CDR3 contains 14 residues. Written as DNA, the CDR3 is TGTGCCAGCACCCCGGGACAGGGCACAGATACGCAGTATTTT. It encodes CASTPGQGTDTQYF.

The chain carries TRBV9 and TRBJ2-6; D gene unclear. CDR1 SGDLS and CDR2 YYNGEE come from the germline V gene. The germline V and J ends were trimmed by 8 bases and 1 base, with 10 bases remaining between them. The CDR3 has 14 amino acids. CDR3 in amino acids: CARGWISGANVLTF. The DNA of the CDR3 is TGTGCCAGGGGTTGGATTTCTGGGGCCAACGTCCTGACTTTC.

J is TRBJ1-5 and V is TRBV18, with D tentatively TRBD1 (6 bases). The V and J ends lost 4 bases and 0 bases respectively, with 10 bases between them. Looked up from germline, CDR1 is KGHSH and CDR2 is LQKENI. The CDR3 runs 15 residues. The CDR3 nucleotides read TGTGCCAGCTCACAGGGACATCCTAGCAATCAGCCCCAGCATTTT. Residues: CASSQGHPSNQPQHF.

The V and J genes are TRBV28 and TRBJ1-2, with 9 bases aligning to TRBD1. Unmatched junction bases numbered 9, after V lost 6 bases and J lost 4 bases. Germline V lookup: CDR1 MDHEN, CDR2 SYDVKM. The CDR3 is 15 amino acids. The CDR3 nucleotides read TGTGCCAGCAGCCGGACAGGGGCGAGTGGCTATGGCTACACCTTC. Its protein is CASSRTGASGYGYTF.

The chain uses TRBV9 and TRBJ2-1, with TRBD1 matching 8 bases. The germline CDR1 and CDR2 sequences are SGDLS and YYNGEE. The trim removed 2 bases at V and 5 bases at J, leaving 6 bases unmatched. This CDR3 is 15 amino acids long. The CDR3 DNA is TGTGCCAGCAGCGTCCGGGACAGGAGGGACAATGAGCAGTTCTTC. Protein product: CASSVRDRRDNEQFF.

J is TRBJ2-1 and V is TRBV3-1 (or the pseudogene TRBV3-2), with 11 bases lining up with TRBD2. Germline V gene data show CDR1 as LGHDT and CDR2 as YNNKEL (reference sequence). The CDR3 covers 16 residues. The ends lost 0 bases at V and 7 bases at J; junction bases unmatched: 5. CDR3 sequence reads: CASSQEVAGGKNEQFF. The DNA for the CDR3 is TGTGCCAGCAGCCAAGAGGTAGCGGGGGGGAAAAATGAGCAGTTCTTC.

The chain joins TRBV30 to TRBJ2-7; 8 nucleotides line up with TRBD1. Germline CDR1 and CDR2: GTSNPN and SVGIG (reference sequence). The V and J ends lost 8 bases and 0 bases, in that order; junction bases with no gene match: 9. The CDR3 extends over 14 amino acids. Here the CDR3 DNA reads TGTGCCGCCCATGCAGGGGGCCTCTCCTACGAGCAGTACTTC. Protein: CAAHAGGLSYEQYF.

There are a few counts of this clone. The chain couples TRBV27 to TRBJ1-5; 7 bases fit TRBD1. Germline V gene sequence: CDR1 MNHEY, CDR2 SMNVEV (reference sequence). The CDR3 has 14 amino acids. V lost 7 bases and J lost 2; bases outside the gene matches: 5. The CDR3 reads CASKTGRGNQPQHF. DNA for the CDR3: TGTGCCAGCAAGACAGGGAGGGGCAATCAGCCCCAGCATTTT.

V usage is TRBV18 and J usage is TRBJ2-1; D may be TRBD1 (6 bases). The CDR3 covers 14 residues. Trimming pared 3 bases from V and 5 bases from J, leaving 11 bases between. The germline V gene encodes CDR1 KGHSH and CDR2 LQKENI. The CDR3 sequence is CASSPAQGHNEQFF. CDR3 DNA: TGTGCCAGCTCACCTGCACAGGGCCACAATGAGCAGTTCTTC.

This chain links TRBV18 with TRBJ1-6, with 9 bases identical to TRBD1. The germline gives CDR1 KGHSH, CDR2 LQKENI. This CDR3 has 15 residues. After removal of 5 bases from V and 9 bases from J, the junction contained 8 bases not matched to a gene. The CDR3: CASSITGQGFSPLHF. DNA for the CDR3: TGTGCCAGCTCAATTACGGGACAGGGATTTTCACCCCTCCACTTT.

The V call is TRBV6-5, the J call TRBJ1-1; D remains ambiguous. V lost 3 bases to trimming and J lost 0 bases, with 8 bases between them. This CDR3 has 14 residues. Germline values: CDR1 MNHEY, CDR2 SVGAGI. The chain's CDR3 is CASSYRDMNTEAFF. CDR3 nucleotide sequence: TGTGCCAGCAGTTATCGGGATATGAACACTGAAGCTTTCTTT.

Worth noting for this clone: Additional DNA sequences in this sample encode the identical CDR3. The gene calls are TRBV6-2 or TRBV6-3 and TRBJ2-6; D not resolved. Trimming removed 2 bases from V and 0 bases from J, with 5 bases in between. CDR1 and CDR2 from the germline V gene are MNHEY and SVGEGT. The CDR3 extends over 15 amino acids. The CDR3 DNA follows: TGTGCCAGCAGTTACAGGTTCTCTGGGGCCAACGTCCTGACTTTC. It encodes CASSYRFSGANVLTF.

V gene TRBV6-5 combines with J gene TRBJ1-4; 8 bases are shared with TRBD1. J lost 7 bases, V lost 3 bases, and 10 bases had no gene match. Germline V lookup: CDR1 MNHEY, CDR2 SVGAGI. The CDR3 loop spans 16 amino acids. The CDR3 here is CASSYRQGAVGEKLFF. CDR3 nucleotide sequence: TGTGCCAGCAGTTATCGTCAGGGGGCCGTGGGTGAAAAACTGTTTTTT.

The V call is TRBV19, the J call TRBJ2-7; D possibly corresponds to TRBD2 (6 bases). V dropped 2 bases and J dropped 0 bases, with 11 bases sitting between them. The CDR3 runs 15 residues. The germline CDR1 and CDR2 sequences are LNHDA and SQIVND (reference sequence). The CDR3 is CASSISQGGSYEQYF. The DNA for the CDR3 is TGTGCCAGTAGTATAAGCCAGGGAGGCTCCTACGAGCAGTACTTC.

This clone was recorded once. The V gene is TRBV3-1 (or the pseudogene TRBV3-2), the J gene TRBJ2-7, with 12 bases lining up with TRBD2. CDR3 length equals 19 residues. The germline V gene has CDR1 LGHDT and CDR2 YNNKEL (reference sequence). V was clipped by 0 bases and J by 3 bases; unmatched bases: 12. CDR3 sequence: CASSQEADPGLAGLYEQYF. The CDR3, as DNA: TGTGCCAGCAGCCAAGAGGCTGATCCAGGACTAGCGGGGCTCTACGAGCAGTACTTC.

V gene TRBV7-9 combines with J gene TRBJ1-3; 8 bases fit TRBD1. With V trimmed by 1 base and J by 4 bases, 3 bases remained unmatched. The CDR3 has 15 residues. CDR1 SEHNR and CDR2 FQNEAQ come from the germline V gene (reference sequence). CDR3 sequence: CASSLGQGNGNTIYF. CDR3 DNA: TGTGCCAGCAGCTTAGGACAGGGGAACGGAAACACCATATATTTT.

The rearrangement uses TRBV5-1 and TRBJ1-6; 9 bases are shared with TRBD1. V lost 4 bases to trimming and J lost 7 bases; unmatched junction nucleotides: 6. The germline V gene has CDR1 SGHRS and CDR2 YFSETQ. The CDR3 loop spans 15 amino acids. The CDR3 is CASSPRTGDNSPLHF. The CDR3 coding sequence is TGCGCCAGCAGCCCGAGGACAGGGGACAATTCACCCCTCCACTTT.